Listed below are T cell receptor beta chains from one sample, sequenced in a study of blood T cell repertoires in COVID-19. TCRdb's table, derived via immunoSEQ multiplex PCR, lists solely in-frame clones and lacks some. The data contain 85,000 to 100,000 clones, about 80% of them singletons. Sequenced material: peripheral blood. All receptors come from a human donor in a cohort sampled during active COVID-19. Both conserved end residues are part of each CDR3. A D gene is named only where the DNA matches it firmly. Only some rows state a clone size, as once, few, many or a class for expanded clones.

-	TRBV18	-	TRBJ1-6	CASSPPSSYNSPLHF	TGTGCCAGCTCACCACCGAGCTCCTATAATTCACCCCTCCACTTT
-	TRBV27	TRBD1	TRBJ2-5	CASSQGTGGLKETQYF	TGTGCCAGCAGTCAAGGGACAGGGGGGTTAAAAGAGACCCAGTACTTC
-	TRBV7-3	-	TRBJ2-5	CASSSTGQETQYF	TGTGCCAGCAGCTCGACAGGCCAAGAGACCCAGTACTTC
-	TRBV20-1	TRBD1	TRBJ1-1	CSASGTGGTEAFF	TGCAGTGCTAGTGGGACAGGGGGCACTGAAGCTTTCTTT
-	TRBV3-1/TRBV3-2	TRBD1	TRBJ2-7	CASSQGGTGAYEQYF	TGTGCCAGCAGCCAAGGGGGGACAGGGGCCTACGAGCAGTACTTC
-	TRBV4-1	-	TRBJ2-2	CASSQDYPNTGELFF	TGCGCCAGCAGCCAAGATTATCCGAACACCGGGGAGCTGTTTTTT
-	TRBV6-2/TRBV6-3	-	TRBJ1-5	CASSSNFGGVGNQPQHF	TGTGCCAGCAGTTCTAATTTTGGGGGCGTCGGCAATCAGCCCCAGCATTTT
-	TRBV28	TRBD1	TRBJ1-1	CALLGDRGPSMNTEAFF	TGTGCCCTCTTGGGGGACAGGGGGCCTTCGATGAACACTGAAGCTTTCTTT
few	TRBV19	-	TRBJ1-5	CASREGVSNQPQHF	TGTGCCAGTAGGGAGGGTGTTTCCAATCAGCCCCAGCATTTT
once	TRBV11-3	-	TRBJ2-6	CASSLDGSRASGANVLTF	TGTGCCAGCAGCTTAGATGGGTCCAGGGCCTCTGGGGCCAACGTCCTGACTTTC
few	TRBV19	TRBD1	TRBJ2-2	CASNQQGSGELFF	TGTGCCAGTAATCAACAGGGGTCCGGGGAGCTGTTTTTT
-	TRBV29-1	TRBD2	TRBJ2-7	CSVRSSGSSYEQYF	TGCAGCGTCCGCTCTAGCGGTTCTTCCTACGAGCAGTACTTC
-	TRBV4-2	-	TRBJ1-6	CASSQDLPTGSLNSPLHF	TGTGCCAGCAGCCAAGATCTTCCAACGGGGTCCCTTAATTCACCCCTCCACTTT
-	TRBV6-5	TRBD2	TRBJ2-3	CASSYRSGGAATQYF	TGTGCCAGCAGTTACCGGAGCGGGGGGGCTGCAACGCAGTATTTT
-	TRBV2	TRBD2	TRBJ2-3	CAGQLAGVRDTQYF	TGTGCCGGACAACTAGCGGGAGTGAGGGATACGCAGTATTTT
-	TRBV18	TRBD1	TRBJ2-3	CASSGQGSTDTQYF	TGTGCCAGCTCAGGACAGGGAAGCACAGATACGCAGTATTTT
-	TRBV3-1/TRBV3-2	TRBD1	TRBJ1-5	CASSLTGQAPMPQHF	TGTGCCAGCAGCCTTACCGGACAGGCGCCGATGCCCCAGCATTTT
few	TRBV19	-	TRBJ1-1	CASSLGTPGAEAFF	TGTGCCAGTAGTCTCGGGACGCCGGGGGCTGAAGCTTTCTTT
-	TRBV6-2/TRBV6-3	-	TRBJ1-2	CASSYDSNYGYTF	TGTGCCAGCAGTTACGACAGTAACTATGGCTACACCTTC
-	TRBV6-5	TRBD1	TRBJ2-7	CATLTGGIYEQYF	TGTGCCACTTTGACAGGGGGGATCTACGAGCAGTACTTC
-	TRBV15	TRBD2	TRBJ2-1	CATSREPTSGGFYEQFF	TGTGCCACCAGCAGAGAACCCACTAGCGGGGGGTTCTATGAGCAGTTCTTC
-	TRBV28	TRBD1	TRBJ1-6	CASRTGPLYNSPLHF	TGTGCCAGCAGGACAGGGCCCCTTTATAATTCACCCCTCCACTTT
-	TRBV6-2/TRBV6-3	TRBD1	TRBJ1-1	CASSYGGQGNTEAFF	TGTGCCAGCAGTTATGGGGGACAGGGGAACACTGAAGCTTTCTTT
-	TRBV19	-	TRBJ1-5	CASKPDNSNQPQHF	TGTGCCAGTAAACCGGACAATAGCAATCAGCCCCAGCATTTT
-	TRBV5-1	-	TRBJ2-3	CASSPGTSSITDTQYF	TGCGCCAGCAGCCCTGGGACTTCCTCTATCACAGATACGCAGTATTTT
few	TRBV6-7	-	TRBJ1-1	CASSYWQTSEAFF	TGTGCCAGCAGTTACTGGCAGACTAGTGAAGCTTTCTTT
-	TRBV7-8	-	TRBJ1-3	CASSLFLSSGNTIYF	TGTGCCAGCAGCCTGTTTCTTAGCTCTGGAAACACCATATATTTT
-	TRBV10-1	TRBD1	TRBJ2-2	CASRQGAVNGELFF	TGCGCCAGCAGGCAGGGGGCCGTAAACGGGGAGCTGTTTTTT
-	TRBV10-1	-	TRBJ1-1	CASSVGGIGNTEAFF	TGCGCCAGCAGTGTGGGAGGCATCGGGAACACTGAAGCTTTCTTT
-	TRBV6-2/TRBV6-3	-	TRBJ2-1	CASSDVGAPEQFF	TGTGCCAGCAGTGATGTGGGGGCGCCTGAGCAGTTCTTC
-	TRBV5-1	TRBD2	TRBJ2-7	CASSLSGGLYEQYF	TGCGCCAGCAGCTTGAGCGGGGGCCTCTACGAGCAGTACTTC
few	TRBV6-5	TRBD1	TRBJ1-4	CASRTGGPNEKLFF	TGTGCCAGCAGAACAGGGGGCCCTAATGAAAAACTGTTTTTT
-	TRBV18	TRBD2	TRBJ2-1	CASSPPGAGNNEQFF	TGTGCCAGCTCACCACCGGGAGCGGGAAACAATGAGCAGTTCTTC
-	TRBV18	-	TRBJ1-5	CASSPRHITSNQPQHF	TGTGCCAGCTCACCGAGACACATAACAAGCAATCAGCCCCAGCATTTT
-	TRBV27	TRBD2	TRBJ2-1	CASLLAGGSYNEQFF	TGTGCCAGCCTCTTGGCGGGGGGGTCGTACAATGAGCAGTTCTTC
-	TRBV14	TRBD1	TRBJ2-5	CASSPRTGAGETQYF	TGTGCCAGCAGCCCCCGGACAGGGGCTGGAGAGACCCAGTACTTC
-	TRBV7-2	TRBD2	TRBJ2-5	CASSSQSGGAIKKQETQYF	TGTGCCAGCAGCTCACAGAGCGGGGGGGCGATAAAGAAACAAGAGACCCAGTACTTC
-	TRBV19	TRBD2	TRBJ2-7	CASSIDASGSYEQYF	TGTGCCAGTAGTATAGATGCTAGCGGGAGTTACGAGCAGTACTTC
-	TRBV11-2	TRBD1	TRBJ2-7	CASSLGGQVYEQYF	TGTGCCAGCAGCTTAGGAGGACAGGTCTACGAGCAGTACTTC
-	TRBV7-9	-	TRBJ2-1	CASSFSNEQFF	TGTGCCAGCAGCTTTAGTAATGAGCAGTTCTTC
-	TRBV5-1	TRBD2	TRBJ2-3	CASSLGNSGRLTDTQYF	TGCGCCAGCAGCTTGGGTAATAGCGGGAGATTGACAGATACGCAGTATTTT
-	TRBV11-2	TRBD1	TRBJ1-2	CASSGTGGNGYTF	TGTGCCAGCAGCGGGACAGGGGGCAATGGCTACACCTTC
-	TRBV5-1	TRBD1	TRBJ1-1	CASSSTGGLNTEAFF	TGCGCCAGCAGCTCCACAGGGGGATTGAACACTGAAGCTTTCTTT
-	TRBV29-1	TRBD1	TRBJ1-2	CSVWGTGGNGYTF	TGCAGCGTGTGGGGGACAGGGGGGAATGGCTACACCTTC
-	TRBV20-1	-	TRBJ2-3	CSAAGDYTQYF	TGCAGTGCCGCGGGTGATTATACGCAGTATTTT
once	TRBV5-4	-	TRBJ2-3	CASSLRGGLTDTQYF	TGTGCCAGCTCCCTGAGGGGGGGCCTCACAGATACGCAGTATTTT
-	TRBV5-5	-	TRBJ2-3	CASSLATGALSTDTQYF	TGTGCCAGCAGCTTGGCTACAGGAGCCTTAAGCACAGATACGCAGTATTTT